The present entry profiles one TCR beta chain with its context. Its specificity is unknown. The source of the sample is a study of OX40 agonist ivuxolimab in advanced cancers. Study at large: Dose-escalation patients' cancers were hepatocellular carcinoma, melanoma, renal cell or head and neck cancer. Study-level points and caveats: Nonresponders, in some cases, also had low normalized T-cell clonal expansion.

This CDR3 comprises 14 residues. With V trimmed by 3 bases and J by 6 bases, 2 bases remained unmatched. Germline loops: CDR1 SNHLY, CDR2 FYNNEI. Libraries were prepared by immunoSEQ multiplex PCR; TCRdb keeps only in-frame clonotypes and omits some of them. This sample has approximately 73,000 clones, with 85% to 90% found just once. This TCR derives from an adult with an advanced solid tumor such as melanoma, head and neck, liver or kidney cancer. V is TRBV2 and J is TRBJ1-5; 10 bases are a match to TRBD1. The material was CD4+ or CD8+ T cells sorted from blood, obtained in a trial of the OX40 agonist ivuxolimab. For the CDR3, the DNA is TGTGCCAGCAGTGACGACAGGGGGCCTCAGCCCCAGCATTTT. Protein: CASSDDRGPQPQHF.